This T cell receptor beta chain was sequenced for a study of T cell repertoires in cytomegalovirus infection. Looking at the study overall: Public signatures in TCR beta pointed to CMV infection and matching HLA type.

The trim removed 5 bases at V and 8 bases at J, leaving 7 bases unmatched. The CDR3 has 13 amino acids. Per germline, CDR1 SGHVS and CDR2 FNYEAQ. Notes on the study in general: Cumulative public TCR beta family frequency identified CMV carriers with the relevant HLA. The ex vivo response was dominated by HLA-C-restricted CMV-specific TCR beta clonotypes.

On this clonotype itself: No antigen is known for it.

From the reads, TCRdb called clonotypes with MiXCR, one entry per CDR3 protein. In the table there are more than 150,000 distinct CDR3 sequences, 20% to 25% of which are singletons. Material for sequencing was PBMCs. The V gene is TRBV7-6, the J gene TRBJ1-2, with 8 bases matching TRBD1. The TCR was taken from a human donor in good health (CMV status not recorded). Some clones in this sample may be carry-over from other donors' samples. Written as DNA, the CDR3 is TGTGCCAGCAGCCTCGGGACAGGTGGCGGCTACACCTTC. This codes for CASSLGTGGGYTF.